The 5 T cell receptor beta chains below were found in one sample sequenced in a study of cytomegalovirus exposure and HLA in healthy donors. The PCR had 60 Vbeta and 13 Jbeta primers. The assay was immunoSEQ multiplex PCR, and TCRdb's table has in-frame clones only and misses some. Among about 140,000 clones listed, roughly 75% were seen once. Material for sequencing was PBMCs. Receptors were obtained from a man aged 25-45 years in good health and CMV-seronegative.

This clone has only one observation. The CDR3 sequence is CASSLQLSDQPQHF. The CDR3 coding sequence is TGTGCCAGCAGTTTGCAGTTGTCCGATCAGCCCCAGCATTTT. The rearrangement links TRBV28 to TRBJ1-5; D remains ambiguous. Trimming took 3 bases from V and 5 from J, leaving 11 bases between them. This CDR3 is built from 14 residues. Germline V gene lookup returns CDR1 MDHEN and CDR2 SYDVKM.

J is TRBJ1-2 and V is TRBV19, with 11 bases lining up with TRBD1. Trimming took 3 bases from V and 6 from J; bases not matched to a gene: 6. The CDR3 has 15 amino acids. Germline V gene data show CDR1 as LNHDA and CDR2 as SQIVND (reference sequence). DNA of the CDR3: TGTGCCAGTAGTATGAGGACAGGGGGCTACGATGGCTACACCTTC. Translation: CASSMRTGGYDGYTF. The whole variable domain, filled in from reference TRBV19 and TRBJ1-2, reads DGGITQSPKYLFRKEGQNVTLSCEQNLNHDAMYWYRQDPGQGLRLIYYSQIVNDFQKGDIAEGYSVSREKKESFPLTVTSAQKNPTAFYLCASSMRTGGYDGYTFGSGTRLTVV.

V usage is TRBV2 and J usage is TRBJ2-5; 14 bases match TRBD2. The CDR3 is made up of 15 amino acids. J was trimmed by 5 bases and V by 6 bases; bases with no gene match: 5. CDR1 is SNHLY and CDR2 is FYNNEI in the germline V gene. CDR3 in amino acids: CASSGLAGGRETQYF. CDR3 nucleotide sequence: TGTGCCAGCAGCGGACTAGCGGGGGGCCGGGAGACCCAGTACTTC.

The rearrangement links TRBV6-1 to TRBJ2-7; the D gene is possibly TRBD1 (5 bases). The CDR3 runs 12 residues. The germline V and J ends were trimmed by 5 bases and 6 bases, with 11 bases remaining between them. Germline CDR1 is MNHNS and CDR2 is SASEGT. CDR3 sequence reads: CASSIDRCEQYF. In nucleotides, the CDR3 is TGTGCCAGCAGTATAGACAGATGCGAGCAGTACTTC.

The chain combines TRBV5-1 with TRBJ2-1; D might be TRBD2 (6 bases). V was trimmed by 0 bases and J by 3 bases, leaving 13 bases between them. The CDR3 is made up of 16 amino acids. Germline V gene sequence: CDR1 SGHRS, CDR2 YFSETQ. CDR3 amino acids: CASSLAPGVGYNEQFF. The CDR3 DNA sequence: TGCGCCAGCAGCTTGGCCCCGGGGGTGGGCTACAATGAGCAGTTCTTC.